A selection of T cell receptor beta chains follows, all from one sample in a study of vaccination and CD4 T cells after COVID-19. No antigen has been identified for these receptors. Each CDR3 protein is one row after TCRdb ran MiXCR on the PCR reads. Here the sample spans roughly 7,000 distinct CDR3 sequences, around 31% being singletons. Sequencing was done on a sample of CD4+ T cells from blood, cultured in vitro. All receptors come from a human donor in good health. Both conserved end residues are part of each CDR3. Clone sizes are given selectively: once, few, many, or a class where the clone is expanded.

cdr3_length,v_call,clone_size,j_call,cdr3_aa
13,TRBV20-1,.,TRBJ2-1,CSGRDSLYNEQFF
12,TRBV7-6,.,TRBJ1-5,CASRGGRQPQHF
14,TRBV7-3,.,TRBJ2-3,CASSLQPSTDTQYF
14,TRBV9,few,TRBJ1-6,CASSVVGGSSPLHF
13,TRBV20-1,few,TRBJ2-5,CSARARKEETQYF
14,TRBV25-1,.,TRBJ1-6,CASRMPGENSPLHF
16,TRBV20-1,medium-sized,TRBJ1-5,CSARVGHSYSNQPQHF
11,TRBV30,.,TRBJ1-5,CAWKGGGPQHF
15,TRBV7-8,.,TRBJ1-5,CASSLGQGQNQPQHF
16,TRBV6-5,.,TRBJ2-3,CASSYGEHTSTDTQYF
14,TRBV18,.,TRBJ2-5,CASSPGGLGETQYF
11,TRBV20-1,few,TRBJ1-2,CSARWRKGYTF
14,TRBV20-1,.,TRBJ1-5,CSASSVNNGQPQHF
12,TRBV6-1,.,TRBJ1-1,CATGQGGTEAFF
15,TRBV7-2,few,TRBJ1-2,CASSPVTGIQSGYTF
12,TRBV12-3/TRBV12-4,.,TRBJ1-6,CASSSVKTPLHF
11,TRBV11-2,few,TRBJ2-5,CASSTQGTQYF
13,TRBV7-6,.,TRBJ1-5,CASSADSNQPQHF
14,TRBV6-4,few,TRBJ2-1,CASSQQGGNNEQFF
14,TRBV29-1,.,TRBJ1-5,CSVNVAGNNQPQHF
15,TRBV6-2/TRBV6-3,.,TRBJ2-1,CASSRGLVADNEQFF
12,TRBV6-1,few,TRBJ1-1,CASRDRNTEAFF
15,TRBV27,.,TRBJ2-1,CASSFRWGGENEQFF
13,TRBV7-2,few,TRBJ1-1,CASSPRVSTEAFF
15,TRBV19,few,TRBJ2-7,CASSIGPGQGGEQYF
13,TRBV27,once,TRBJ1-3,CASKELFGNTIYF
14,TRBV30,.,TRBJ2-7,CAWSRLGSDYEQYF
15,TRBV6-1,.,TRBJ1-5,CASRWEAGSNQPQHF
12,TRBV12-3/TRBV12-4,.,TRBJ1-1,CASSFAVTEAFF
15,TRBV7-2,large,TRBJ2-3,CASSPGLASTDTQYF
15,TRBV20-1,few,TRBJ1-1,CSAKNPGASGTEAFF
16,TRBV6-2/TRBV6-3,.,TRBJ2-5,CASSYSTSGGLETQYF
16,TRBV6-1,few,TRBJ2-1,CASFITASGSYNEQFF
15,TRBV5-1,.,TRBJ2-7,CASSLDGGSSYEQYF
13,TRBV7-3,.,TRBJ2-6,CASSFYGANVLTF
13,TRBV7-3,few,TRBJ1-4,CASSQGPDEKLFF